Listed below are T cell receptor beta chains from one sample, sequenced in a study of cytomegalovirus exposure and HLA in healthy donors. Sequenced by immunoSEQ multiplex PCR; TCRdb stores in-frame clones only, minus some. The sample holds some 170,000 clones, about 79% seen once. The specimen sequenced was PBMCs. The receptor source for this set is a man in his forties in good health and CMV-seropositive. Both conserved end residues are part of each CDR3. A D gene is named only where the DNA matches it firmly. Expanded clones are given a class, and other clones once, few, many or no size at all.

clone_size | j_call | v_call | d_call | cdr3_aa | cdr3_nt
once | TRBJ2-7 | TRBV4-1 | - | CASSRTTGYEQYF | TGCGCCAGCAGCCGAACGACGGGCTACGAGCAGTACTTC
- | TRBJ1-5 | TRBV2 | - | CASTQGRGGQPQHF | TGTGCCAGCACCCAAGGTAGGGGAGGTCAGCCCCAGCATTTT
- | TRBJ2-1 | TRBV6-1 | TRBD2 | CASTPLAGGPRQFF | TGTGCCAGCACCCCTCTAGCGGGAGGGCCGCGGCAGTTCTTC
- | TRBJ2-3 | TRBV28 | TRBD1 | CASSSQTGGKDTQYF | TGTGCCAGCAGTTCCCAGACAGGGGGCAAAGATACGCAGTATTTT
- | TRBJ1-2 | TRBV30 | TRBD1 | CAWRTGERYGYTF | TGTGCCTGGAGGACAGGGGAGCGGTATGGCTACACCTTC
- | TRBJ2-1 | TRBV29-1 | TRBD2 | CSGARVAGTYNEQFF | TGCAGCGGGGCCCGGGTAGCGGGCACCTACAATGAGCAGTTCTTC
- | TRBJ1-1 | TRBV5-1 | - | CASSPDPRGTEAFF | TGCGCCAGCAGCCCGGACCCACGCGGGACTGAAGCTTTCTTT
- | TRBJ2-1 | TRBV5-6 | - | CASSLSSVGGSSDEQFF | TGTGCCAGCAGCTTGAGTTCAGTCGGGGGTTCGAGCGATGAGCAGTTCTTC
- | TRBJ1-3 | TRBV6-1 | - | CASSALGNTIYF | TGTGCCAGCAGTGCTCTTGGAAACACCATATATTTT
- | TRBJ2-7 | TRBV10-2 | TRBD2 | CASLREGGPQYEQYF | TGCGCCAGCCTGAGGGAGGGAGGGCCTCAATACGAGCAGTACTTC
- | TRBJ1-3 | TRBV2 | TRBD1 | CASSTGQGITGNTIYF | TGTGCCAGCAGCACGGGACAGGGGATTACTGGAAACACCATATATTTT
- | TRBJ2-7 | TRBV6-5 | - | CASSLGRGAYEQYF | TGTGCCAGCAGTTTGGGGCGGGGAGCCTACGAGCAGTACTTC
- | TRBJ1-2 | TRBV7-9 | - | CASSLGQVAGYTF | TGTGCCAGCAGCTTAGGCCAGGTGGCGGGCTACACCTTC
- | TRBJ2-1 | TRBV28 | TRBD2 | CASTGEAGGLKGQFF | TGTGCCAGCACCGGCGAAGCGGGAGGCCTCAAGGGGCAGTTCTTC
- | TRBJ1-4 | TRBV28 | - | CANNRPGEGKLFF | TGTGCCAACAACCGGCCGGGGGAGGGAAAACTGTTTTTT
- | TRBJ2-1 | TRBV7-8 | - | CASSLASVPSLRSGNEQFF | TGTGCCAGCAGCTTAGCGAGTGTCCCTAGCCTCAGGTCTGGCAATGAGCAGTTCTTC
- | TRBJ2-4 | TRBV25-1 | TRBD2 | CASSEPPQRDAKNSQYF | TGTGCCAGCAGTGAACCTCCCCAGCGGGACGCCAAAAACAGTCAGTACTTC
- | TRBJ2-1 | TRBV11-3 | TRBD2 | CASSLEGTTGNEQFF | TGTGCCAGCAGCTTAGAGGGGACTACCGGCAATGAGCAGTTCTTC
- | TRBJ1-5 | TRBV6-6 | - | CASSRASPGGNQPQHF | TGTGCCAGCAGTAGGGCCTCCCCCGGGGGCAATCAGCCCCAGCATTTT
- | TRBJ1-2 | TRBV7-9 | - | CASSLDGYGYTF | TGTGCCAGCAGCCTCGACGGGTATGGCTACACCTTC
- | TRBJ2-1 | TRBV6-1 | TRBD2 | CASGGGLAGENEQFF | TGTGCCAGCGGGGGGGGACTAGCGGGAGAAAATGAGCAGTTCTTC
- | TRBJ1-5 | TRBV28 | - | CASREAGNQPQHF | TGTGCCAGCAGAGAAGCAGGGAATCAGCCCCAGCATTTT
- | TRBJ2-1 | TRBV5-4 | TRBD2 | CASSSGIAGVLEQFF | TGTGCCAGCAGCTCTGGGATAGCGGGAGTACTTGAGCAGTTCTTC
- | TRBJ2-1 | TRBV7-9 | TRBD1 | CASSDDRVRPEQFF | TGTGCCAGCAGCGACGACAGGGTCCGGCCTGAGCAGTTCTTC
- | TRBJ2-1 | TRBV2 | TRBD2 | CASSEGLAGDEQFF | TGTGCCAGCAGTGAAGGTCTAGCGGGGGATGAGCAGTTCTTC
- | TRBJ2-5 | TRBV2 | TRBD2 | CASSRMRGYQETQYF | TGTGCCAGCAGTCGAATGCGGGGGTACCAAGAGACCCAGTACTTC
- | TRBJ1-1 | TRBV7-9 | - | CASSLGGQSSEAFF | TGTGCCAGCAGCTTAGGGGGCCAGTCTTCTGAAGCTTTCTTT
- | TRBJ2-1 | TRBV5-1 | TRBD1 | CASSLVQGVYNEQFF | TGCGCCAGCAGCTTGGTGCAGGGGGTATACAATGAGCAGTTCTTC
- | TRBJ1-1 | TRBV19 | - | CASSKTYTEAFF | TGTGCCAGTAGTAAGACTTACACTGAAGCTTTCTTT
- | TRBJ1-3 | TRBV7-8 | TRBD1 | CASSRRDRRSGNTIYF | TGTGCCAGCAGCCGCAGGGACAGGCGCTCTGGAAACACCATATATTTT
- | TRBJ2-2 | TRBV7-3 | TRBD1 | CASSLGTGATGELFF | TGTGCCAGCAGCTTGGGGACAGGGGCCACCGGGGAGCTGTTTTTT
- | TRBJ2-1 | TRBV19 | - | CASSIGGGSYNEQFF | TGTGCCAGTAGTATCGGAGGCGGGTCCTACAATGAGCAGTTCTTC
many | TRBJ1-4 | TRBV18 | - | CASSPQQNEKLFF | TGTGCCAGCTCACCTCAACAGAATGAAAAACTGTTTTTT
- | TRBJ1-3 | TRBV30 | - | CAWSVNGRNTIYF | TGTGCCTGGAGTGTAAATGGGCGAAACACCATATATTTT
- | TRBJ2-7 | TRBV5-1 | TRBD1 | CASSPGQGSSYEQYF | TGCGCCAGCAGCCCCGGACAGGGAAGCTCCTACGAGCAGTACTTC
once | TRBJ2-7 | TRBV2 | TRBD2 | CASSEWAGGSEQYF | TGTGCCAGCAGTGAATGGGCGGGAGGCTCCGAGCAGTACTTC
few | TRBJ1-3 | TRBV2 | - | CASRDTSGNTIYF | TGTGCCAGCAGGGACACCTCTGGAAACACCATATATTTT
- | TRBJ1-5 | TRBV27 | - | CASSLAGQPQHF | TGTGCCAGCAGTTTAGCGGGTCAGCCCCAGCATTTT
few | TRBJ2-2 | TRBV6-4 | TRBD1 | CASSRTGGLTITGELFF | TGTGCCAGCAGTCGAACAGGGGGCCTAACGATCACCGGGGAGCTGTTTTTT
- | TRBJ2-2 | TRBV28 | - | CASTVGGQYTGELFF | TGTGCCAGCACCGTGGGGGGACAGTACACCGGGGAGCTGTTTTTT
- | TRBJ2-1 | TRBV6-6 | - | CASSYNSRNGYNEQFF | TGTGCCAGCAGTTACAATTCTAGAAATGGCTACAATGAGCAGTTCTTC
few | TRBJ2-2 | TRBV30 | - | CAWARDSGTGELFF | TGTGCCTGGGCGAGGGACTCGGGGACCGGGGAGCTGTTTTTT
- | TRBJ1-5 | TRBV19 | - | CASSIVQGIWQPQHF | TGTGCCAGTAGTATAGTTCAGGGTATATGGCAGCCCCAGCATTTT
- | TRBJ2-1 | TRBV19 | - | CASSARHDSNEQFF | TGTGCCAGTAGTGCCCGACACGACAGTAATGAGCAGTTCTTC
once | TRBJ1-1 | TRBV6-5 | TRBD1 | CASSYPTGSAFF | TGTGCCAGCAGTTACCCGACAGGGTCGGCTTTCTTT
- | TRBJ2-1 | TRBV29-1 | - | CSVERYNEQFF | TGCAGCGTTGAGCGGTACAATGAGCAGTTCTTC
- | TRBJ1-1 | TRBV11-3 | - | CASSSGEGTEAFF | TGTGCCAGCTCCTCAGGGGAGGGCACTGAAGCTTTCTTT
- | TRBJ2-5 | TRBV10-2 | TRBD1 | CASSAPWGQGRKTQYF | TGCGCCAGCAGTGCCCCTTGGGGACAGGGTAGGAAGACCCAGTACTTC
- | TRBJ2-3 | TRBV11-1 | - | CASRSTRGGTDTQYF | TGTGCCAGCAGAAGCACCCGAGGAGGCACAGATACGCAGTATTTT
once | TRBJ2-1 | TRBV9 | - | CASSVASYSYNEQFF | TGTGCCAGCAGCGTAGCCTCTTACTCCTACAATGAGCAGTTCTTC
- | TRBJ2-7 | TRBV7-6 | - | CASSLALSGQPYEQYF | TGTGCCAGCAGCTTAGCTCTCTCTGGACAACCCTACGAGCAGTACTTC
- | TRBJ1-1 | TRBV10-3 | TRBD1 | CAISGVWGQGLNTEAFF | TGTGCCATCAGTGGAGTTTGGGGACAGGGGTTGAACACTGAAGCTTTCTTT